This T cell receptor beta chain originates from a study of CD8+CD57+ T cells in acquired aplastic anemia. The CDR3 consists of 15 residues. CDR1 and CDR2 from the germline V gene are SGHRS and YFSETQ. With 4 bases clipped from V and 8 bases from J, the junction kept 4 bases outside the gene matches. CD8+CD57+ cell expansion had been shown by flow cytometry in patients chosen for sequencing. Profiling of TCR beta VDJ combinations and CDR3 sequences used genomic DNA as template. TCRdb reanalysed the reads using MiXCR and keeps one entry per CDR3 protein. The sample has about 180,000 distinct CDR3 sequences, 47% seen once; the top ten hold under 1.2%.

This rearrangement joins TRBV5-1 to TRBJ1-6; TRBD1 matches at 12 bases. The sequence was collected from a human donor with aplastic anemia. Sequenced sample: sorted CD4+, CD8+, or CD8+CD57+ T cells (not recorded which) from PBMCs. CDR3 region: CASSRGQGADSPLHF. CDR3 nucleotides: TGCGCCAGCAGCAGGGGACAGGGGGCGGATTCACCCCTCCACTTT.